The T cell receptor beta chain under discussion was sequenced for a study of blood T cell repertoires in COVID-19. Clones were read by immunoSEQ multiplex PCR, and TCRdb kept only the in-frame ones, dropping some. There are 250,000 to 350,000 clones in the sample; 75% to 90% occur only once, and 0.94% lies in the top ten. Germline values: CDR1 SQVTM, CDR2 ANQGSEA. CDR3 length equals 11 residues. This clonotype was obtained from a woman in her forties who had recovered from COVID-19. The J gene is TRBJ2-5, the V gene TRBV29-1; TRBD2 aligns across 9 bases. The specimen was peripheral blood. The CDR3 nucleotides read TGCTCGGGACTAGCTGGGGAGACCCAGTACTTC. Amino acid sequence: CSGLAGETQYF.